The clone carrying this T cell receptor beta chain was seen only once. Assay execution took place at the deep level. Scientists sequenced DNA from unsorted PBMC on ten immunoSEQ deep assay plates. Assay: immunoSEQ multiplex PCR; the TCRdb copy retains only in-frame clones and omits some. The data show 470,000 or so clones, roughly 80% seen once. The entry originates in a study of shared clonotypes between healthy human individuals. Trimming stripped 3 bases from V and 0 bases from J, with 19 bases between. The CDR3 has 18 amino acids. Per the germline V gene, CDR1 is LGHNA and CDR2 is YSLEER. This sequence joins TRBV4-3 and TRBJ2-3; D gene unclear. The origin of this receptor is a woman in her 40s in good health. Some clones in this sample may be carry-over from other donors' samples. Sequencing used PBMCs. CDR3 bases: TGCGCCAGCAGCCACCGACCGGCAGGATCCACTAGCACAGATACGCAGTATTTT. This codes for CASSHRPAGSTSTDTQYF.